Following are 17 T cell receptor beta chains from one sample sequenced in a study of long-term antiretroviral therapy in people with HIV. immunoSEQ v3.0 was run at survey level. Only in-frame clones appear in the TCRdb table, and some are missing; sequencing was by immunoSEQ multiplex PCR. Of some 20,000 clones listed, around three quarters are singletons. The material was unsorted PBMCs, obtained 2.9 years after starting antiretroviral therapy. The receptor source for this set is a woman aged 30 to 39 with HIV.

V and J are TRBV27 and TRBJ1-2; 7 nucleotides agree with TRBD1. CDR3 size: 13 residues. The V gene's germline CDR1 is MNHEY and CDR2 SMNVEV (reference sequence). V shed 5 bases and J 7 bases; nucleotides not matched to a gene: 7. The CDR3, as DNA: TGTGCCAGCAGTATGACAGGGTCGAGTGGCTACACCTTC. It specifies CASSMTGSSGYTF.

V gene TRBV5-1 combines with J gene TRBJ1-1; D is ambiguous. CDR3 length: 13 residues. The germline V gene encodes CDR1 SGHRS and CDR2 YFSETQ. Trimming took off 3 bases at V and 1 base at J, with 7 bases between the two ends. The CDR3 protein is CASSSDSNTEAFF. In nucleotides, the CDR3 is TGCGCCAGCAGCTCAGACTCGAACACTGAAGCTTTCTTT. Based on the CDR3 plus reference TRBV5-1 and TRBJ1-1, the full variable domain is KAGVTQTPRYLIKTRGQQVTLSCSPISGHRSVSWYQQTPGQGLQFLFEYFSETQRNKGNFPGRFSGRQFSNSRSEMNVSTLELGDSALYLCASSSDSNTEAFFGQGTRLTVV.

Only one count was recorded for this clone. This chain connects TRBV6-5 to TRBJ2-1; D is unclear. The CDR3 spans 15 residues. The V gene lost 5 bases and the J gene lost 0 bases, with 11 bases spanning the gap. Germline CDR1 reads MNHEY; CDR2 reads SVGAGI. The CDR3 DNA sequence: TGTGCCAGCAGTGGTCCGGGCAGCTCCTACAATGAGCAGTTCTTC. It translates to CASSGPGSSYNEQFF.

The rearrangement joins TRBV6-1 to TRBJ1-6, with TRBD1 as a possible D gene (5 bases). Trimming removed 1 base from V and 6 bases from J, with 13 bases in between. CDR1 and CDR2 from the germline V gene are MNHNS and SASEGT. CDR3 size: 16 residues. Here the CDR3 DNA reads TGTGCCAGCAGTGAAGAGGGGCGGATGCTTAATTCACCCCTCCACTTT. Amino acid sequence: CASSEEGRMLNSPLHF.

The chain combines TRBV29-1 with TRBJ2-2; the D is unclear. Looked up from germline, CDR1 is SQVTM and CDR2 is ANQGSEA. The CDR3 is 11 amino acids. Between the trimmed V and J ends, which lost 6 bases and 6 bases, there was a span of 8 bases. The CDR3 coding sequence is TGCAGCGTCTTTGGGCCCGGGGAGCTGTTTTTT. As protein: CSVFGPGELFF.

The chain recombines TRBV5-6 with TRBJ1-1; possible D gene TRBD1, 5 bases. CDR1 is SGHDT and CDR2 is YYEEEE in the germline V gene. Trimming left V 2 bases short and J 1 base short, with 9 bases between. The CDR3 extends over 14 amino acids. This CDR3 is CASSFRGTNTEAFF. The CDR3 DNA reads TGTGCCAGCAGCTTTCGGGGGACGAACACTGAAGCTTTCTTT.

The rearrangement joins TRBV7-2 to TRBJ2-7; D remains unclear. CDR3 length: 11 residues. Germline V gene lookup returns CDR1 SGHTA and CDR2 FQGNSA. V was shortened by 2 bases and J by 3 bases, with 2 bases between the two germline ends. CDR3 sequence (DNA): TGTGCCAGCAGCTTAAACTACGAGCAGTACTTC. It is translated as CASSLNYEQYF.

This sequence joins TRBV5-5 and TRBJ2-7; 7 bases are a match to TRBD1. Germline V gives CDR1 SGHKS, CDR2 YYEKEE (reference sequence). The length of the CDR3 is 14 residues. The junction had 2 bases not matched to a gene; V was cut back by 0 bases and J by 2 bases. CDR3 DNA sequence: TGTGCCAGCAGCTTGGGACAGGGACCCTACGAGCAGTACTTC. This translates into CASSLGQGPYEQYF. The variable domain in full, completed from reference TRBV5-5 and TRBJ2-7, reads DAGVTQSPTHLIKTRGQQVTLRCSPISGHKSVSWYQQVLGQGPQFIFQYYEKEERGRGNFPDRFSARQFPNYSSELNVNALLLGDSALYLCASSLGQGPYEQYFGPGTRLTVT.

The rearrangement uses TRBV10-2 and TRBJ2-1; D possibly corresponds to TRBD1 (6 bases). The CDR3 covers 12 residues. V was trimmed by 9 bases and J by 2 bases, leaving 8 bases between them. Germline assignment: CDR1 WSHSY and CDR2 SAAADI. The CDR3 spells CASGGAYNEQFF. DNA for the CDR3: TGCGCCAGTGGGGGCGCCTACAATGAGCAGTTCTTC.

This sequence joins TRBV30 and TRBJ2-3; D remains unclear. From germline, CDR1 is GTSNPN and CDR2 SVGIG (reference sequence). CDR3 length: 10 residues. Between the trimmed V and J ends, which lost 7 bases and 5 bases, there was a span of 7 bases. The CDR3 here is CAFWGDTQYF. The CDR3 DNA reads TGTGCCTTCTGGGGAGATACGCAGTATTTT.

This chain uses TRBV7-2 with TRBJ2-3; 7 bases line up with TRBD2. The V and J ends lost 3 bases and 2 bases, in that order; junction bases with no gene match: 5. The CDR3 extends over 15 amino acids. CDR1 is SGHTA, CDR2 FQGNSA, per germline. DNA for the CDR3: TGTGCCAGCAGCTTTCTGGGGGGGTTCACAGATACGCAGTATTTT. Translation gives CASSFLGGFTDTQYF.

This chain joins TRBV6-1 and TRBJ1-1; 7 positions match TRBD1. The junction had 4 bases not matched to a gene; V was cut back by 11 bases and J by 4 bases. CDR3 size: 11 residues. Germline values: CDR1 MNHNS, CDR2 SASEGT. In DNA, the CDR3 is TGTGCCGGGCAGGGGGGCACTGAAGCTTTCTTT. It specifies CAGQGGTEAFF.

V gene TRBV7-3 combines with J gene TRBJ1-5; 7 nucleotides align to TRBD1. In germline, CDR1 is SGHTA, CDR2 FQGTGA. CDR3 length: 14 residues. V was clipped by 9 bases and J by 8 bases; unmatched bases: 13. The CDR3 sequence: CARSPKRTGKPQHF. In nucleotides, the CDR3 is TGTGCCAGAAGCCCGAAAAGGACAGGCAAGCCCCAGCATTTT.

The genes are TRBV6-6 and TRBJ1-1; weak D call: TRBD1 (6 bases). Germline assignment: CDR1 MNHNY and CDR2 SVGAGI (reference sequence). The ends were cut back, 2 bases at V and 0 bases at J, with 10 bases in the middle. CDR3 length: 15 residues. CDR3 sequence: CASSYGQNMNTEAFF. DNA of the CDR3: TGTGCCAGCAGTTACGGACAGAATATGAACACTGAAGCTTTCTTT.

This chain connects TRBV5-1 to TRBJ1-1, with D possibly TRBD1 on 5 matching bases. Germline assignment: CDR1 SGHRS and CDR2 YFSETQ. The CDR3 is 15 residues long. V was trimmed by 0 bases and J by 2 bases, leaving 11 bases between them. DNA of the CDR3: TGCGCCAGCAGCTTGGTTTGGGGGGGAAACACTGAAGCTTTCTTT. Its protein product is CASSLVWGGNTEAFF.

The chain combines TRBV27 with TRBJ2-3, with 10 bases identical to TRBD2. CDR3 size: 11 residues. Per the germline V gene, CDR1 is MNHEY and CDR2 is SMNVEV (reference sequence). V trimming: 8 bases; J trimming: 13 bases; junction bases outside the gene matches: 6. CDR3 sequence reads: CASRGLARKYF. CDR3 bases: TGTGCCAGCCGGGGACTAGCGAGAAAGTATTTT.

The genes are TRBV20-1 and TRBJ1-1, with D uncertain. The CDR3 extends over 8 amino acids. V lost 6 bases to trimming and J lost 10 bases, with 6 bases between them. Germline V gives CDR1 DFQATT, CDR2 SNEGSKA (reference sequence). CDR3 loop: CSAPPAFF. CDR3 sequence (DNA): TGCAGTGCCCCCCCAGCTTTCTTT.